The present entry profiles one T cell receptor (beta chain) with its context. Its specificity is unknown. Libraries were prepared by immunoSEQ multiplex PCR; TCRdb keeps only in-frame clonotypes and omits some of them. The sample lists around 36,000 clones; nearly 95% were seen once. The germline CDR1 and CDR2 sequences are SGHDT and YYEEEE. This CDR3 region has 14 residues. Trimming removed 4 bases at V and 4 bases at J, with 12 bases between. The data originate from a study of graft-versus-host responses after intestinal transplantation. Overall study: Among the recipients, all got anti-thymocyte globulin induction and then tacrolimus and steroids for about 3 years.

This TCR derives from a human donor who was the organ donor for an intestinal transplant. The sequencing used unstimulated CD8+ T cells sorted from spleen or lymph node cells, collected before transplant. This sequence joins TRBV5-6 and TRBJ1-5; D perhaps matches TRBD1 (6 bases). The CDR3 coding sequence is TGTGCCAGCAGCCAAACAGGGTTTAATCAGCCCCAGCATTTT. Translating it yields CASSQTGFNQPQHF. Variable domain in full (rest from reference TRBV5-6 and TRBJ1-5): DAGVTQSPTHLIKTRGQQVTLRCSPKSGHDTVSWYQQALGQGPQFIFQYYEEEERQRGNFPDRFSGHQFPNYSSELNVNALLLGDSALYLCASSQTGFNQPQHFGDGTRLSIL.